This T cell receptor beta chain was sequenced in a study of T cell responses to AZD1222 COVID-19 vaccine. Study conclusions and caveats: Baseline seropositives among AZD1222 recipients totaled only six or seven.

With V trimmed by 4 bases and J by 3 bases, 10 bases remained unmatched. The germline V gene encodes CDR1 SGHRS and CDR2 YFSETQ. The CDR3 length is 17 residues. Concerning this clone itself: Antigen specificity is unknown.

Generated by immunoSEQ multiplex PCR, the TCRdb table keeps only in-frame clones and is missing some. Among some 150,000 clones, around nine tenths were seen once, and the ten largest hold 2.6%. The input for sequencing was peripheral blood, taken on day 0 of AZD1222 vaccination. The source of this sequence is an adult in good health. The chain uses TRBV5-1 and TRBJ2-1, with 10 nucleotides matching TRBD1. CDR3: CASSTPGQGKNYNEQFF. As DNA, the CDR3 is TGCGCCAGCAGCACCCCGGGACAGGGGAAAAACTACAATGAGCAGTTCTTC.